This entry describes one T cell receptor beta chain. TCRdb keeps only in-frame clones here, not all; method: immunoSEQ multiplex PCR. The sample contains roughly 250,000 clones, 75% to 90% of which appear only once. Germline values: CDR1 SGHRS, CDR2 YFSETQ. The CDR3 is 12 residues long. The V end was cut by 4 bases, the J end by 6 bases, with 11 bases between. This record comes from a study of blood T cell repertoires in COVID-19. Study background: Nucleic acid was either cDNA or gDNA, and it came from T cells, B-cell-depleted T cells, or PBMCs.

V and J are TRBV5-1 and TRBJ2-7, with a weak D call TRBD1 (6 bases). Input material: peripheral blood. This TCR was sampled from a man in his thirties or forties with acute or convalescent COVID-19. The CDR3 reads CASSVTGTEQYF. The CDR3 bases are TGCGCCAGCAGCGTAACAGGGACCGAGCAGTACTTC.